This T cell receptor beta chain emerged from a study of shared clonotypes between healthy human individuals. General observations from the study: Relative to their counterparts shared across all four donors, non-shared clonotypes exhibited diminished generation probabilities.

With V trimmed by 4 bases and J by 7 bases, 5 bases remained unmatched. The CDR3 extends over 13 amino acids. Germline lookup yields CDR1 MNHEY and CDR2 SMNVEV (reference sequence). CD45RO negativity and positive selection for CCR7 defined naive CD8 cells, a population that excluded terminally differentiated effector memory CD45RA+ cells. About this clone: What it recognizes is unknown. Within the sample, other DNA sequences also encode this same CDR3.

The test was conducted at deep level. Genomic DNA (from each subset) was split evenly across several immunoSEQ plates. Sequenced by immunoSEQ multiplex PCR; TCRdb stores in-frame clones only, minus some. The sample shows 700,000 to 950,000 clones, roughly 96% of them seen only once. The material sequenced was naive CD8+ T cells sorted from blood. The TCR comes from a man aged 25 to 40 in good health. The J gene is TRBJ2-7, the V gene TRBV27, with 9 bases matching TRBD2. CDR3 nucleotide sequence: TGTGCCAGCAGTTATAGCGGGAGTTATGAGCAGTACTTC. Translating gives CASSYSGSYEQYF.